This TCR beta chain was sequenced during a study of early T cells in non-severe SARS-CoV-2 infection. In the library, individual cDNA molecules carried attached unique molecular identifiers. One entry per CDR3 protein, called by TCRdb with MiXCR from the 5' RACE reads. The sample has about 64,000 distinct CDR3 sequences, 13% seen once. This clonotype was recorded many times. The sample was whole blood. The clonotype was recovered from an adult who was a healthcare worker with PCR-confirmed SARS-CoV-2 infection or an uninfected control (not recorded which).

Here the CDR3 DNA reads TGTGCCAGCAGCCAAAAGGCCCGGGACGGCGTTGAAAAACTGTTTTTT. The encoded protein is CASSQKARDGVEKLFF. The chain has TRBV4-2 and TRBJ1-4; possibly TRBD1 for D (5 bases). The CDR3 extends over 16 amino acids. Trimming removed 2 bases from V and 7 bases from J, with 17 bases in between. Germline CDR1 reads LGHNA; CDR2 reads YNFKEQ.